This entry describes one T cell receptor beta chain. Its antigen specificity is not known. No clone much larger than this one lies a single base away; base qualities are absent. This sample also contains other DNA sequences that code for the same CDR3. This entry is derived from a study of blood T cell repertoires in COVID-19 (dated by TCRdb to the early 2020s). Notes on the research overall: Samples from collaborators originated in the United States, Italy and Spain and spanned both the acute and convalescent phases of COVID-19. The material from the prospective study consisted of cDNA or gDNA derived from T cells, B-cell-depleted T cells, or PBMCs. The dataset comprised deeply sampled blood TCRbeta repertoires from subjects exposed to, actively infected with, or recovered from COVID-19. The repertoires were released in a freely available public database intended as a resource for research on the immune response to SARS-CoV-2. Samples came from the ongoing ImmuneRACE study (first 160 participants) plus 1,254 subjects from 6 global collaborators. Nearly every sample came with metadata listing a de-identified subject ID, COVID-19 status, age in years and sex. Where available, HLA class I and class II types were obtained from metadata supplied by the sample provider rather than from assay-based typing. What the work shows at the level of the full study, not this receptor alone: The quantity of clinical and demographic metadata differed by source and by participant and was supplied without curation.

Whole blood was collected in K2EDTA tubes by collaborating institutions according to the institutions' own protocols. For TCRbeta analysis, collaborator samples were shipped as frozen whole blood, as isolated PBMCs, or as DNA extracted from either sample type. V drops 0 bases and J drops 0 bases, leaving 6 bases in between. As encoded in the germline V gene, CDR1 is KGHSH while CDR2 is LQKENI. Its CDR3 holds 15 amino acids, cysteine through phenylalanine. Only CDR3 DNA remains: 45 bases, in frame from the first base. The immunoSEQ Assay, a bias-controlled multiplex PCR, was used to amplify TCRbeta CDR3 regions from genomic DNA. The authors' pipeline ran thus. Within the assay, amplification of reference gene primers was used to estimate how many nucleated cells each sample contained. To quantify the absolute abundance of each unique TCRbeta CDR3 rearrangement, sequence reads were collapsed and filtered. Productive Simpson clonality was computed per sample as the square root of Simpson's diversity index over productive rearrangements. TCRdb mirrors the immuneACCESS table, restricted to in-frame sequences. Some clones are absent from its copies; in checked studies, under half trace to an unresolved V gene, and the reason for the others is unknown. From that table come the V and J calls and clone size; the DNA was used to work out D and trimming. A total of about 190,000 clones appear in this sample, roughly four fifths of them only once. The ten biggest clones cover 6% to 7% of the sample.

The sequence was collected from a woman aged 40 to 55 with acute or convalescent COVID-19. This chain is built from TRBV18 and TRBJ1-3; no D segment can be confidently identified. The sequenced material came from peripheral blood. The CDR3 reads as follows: CASSPPANSGNTIYF. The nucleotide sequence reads TGTGCCAGCTCACCACCAGCGAACTCTGGAAACACCATATATTTT.